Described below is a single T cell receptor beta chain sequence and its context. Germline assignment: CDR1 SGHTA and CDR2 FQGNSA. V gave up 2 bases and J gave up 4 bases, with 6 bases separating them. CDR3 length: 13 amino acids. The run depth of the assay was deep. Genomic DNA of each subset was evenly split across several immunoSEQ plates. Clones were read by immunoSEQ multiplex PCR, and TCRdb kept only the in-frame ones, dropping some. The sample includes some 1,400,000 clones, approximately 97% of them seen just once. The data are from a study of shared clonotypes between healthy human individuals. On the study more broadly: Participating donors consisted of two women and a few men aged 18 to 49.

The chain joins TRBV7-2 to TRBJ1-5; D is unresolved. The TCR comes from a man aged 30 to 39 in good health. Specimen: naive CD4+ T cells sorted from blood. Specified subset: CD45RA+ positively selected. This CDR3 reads CASSLRENQPQHF. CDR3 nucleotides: TGTGCCAGCAGCTTACGGGAAAATCAGCCCCAGCATTTT.